This TCR beta chain emerged from a study of cytomegalovirus exposure and HLA in healthy donors. In the PCR, 60 Vbeta and 13 Jbeta primers were used. Sequenced by immunoSEQ multiplex PCR; TCRdb stores in-frame clones only, minus some. This table has around 180,000 clones, around 68% appearing once. The sequenced sample was PBMCs. The receptor comes from a girl aged 10-17 years in good health and CMV-seronegative.

The CDR3 protein is CASSEAQPQHF. Here the CDR3 DNA reads TGTGCCAGCAGTGAAGCCCAGCCCCAGCATTTT. The rearrangement joins TRBV6-5 to TRBJ1-5; D is unresolved. Germline values: CDR1 MNHEY, CDR2 SVGAGI. V was shortened by 5 bases and J by 7 bases, with 6 bases between the two germline ends. The CDR3 is made up of 11 amino acids.